This note documents a single T cell receptor (beta chain) sequence. The CDR3 spans 14 residues. Germline lookup yields CDR1 SNHLY and CDR2 FYNNEI. Trimming pared 6 bases from V and 3 bases from J, leaving 11 bases between. The sample originates from a study of CD8+ T cells in alopecia areata. Reverse transcription of extracted RNA yielded cDNA, which provided the sequencing template. The method was immunoSEQ multiplex PCR; TCRdb's version includes in-frame clones alone and lacks a portion of them. Among 150,000 or so clones listed, around 49% were seen once. The specimen was CD8+ T cells sorted from blood, collected at week 0. The receptor was isolated from a human donor with alopecia areata. The chain combines TRBV2 with TRBJ1-4; a possible D gene is TRBD1 (5 bases). CDR3 nucleotides: TGTGCCAGCAGCCCGACAGTTCCTAATGAAAAACTGTTTTTT. Translating gives CASSPTVPNEKLFF.